The 32 T cell receptor beta chains listed next were all sequenced from one sample in a study of blood T cells in healthy people across ages. For the second PCR, which ran for roughly 6 to 12 cycles, a sample-barcoded 5' primer and a J-beta primer mix were used. TCRdb called the 5' RACE reads again in MiXCR, with one record for every CDR3 protein. The data contain about 800,000 distinct CDR3 sequences, roughly 25% of them singletons. This same sample was also taken into another study, of T cells of mothers and their children.

Sequenced material: blood. The receptors stem from a boy younger than 18 in good health.

This clonotype was detected a few times. The V and J genes are TRBV14 and TRBJ1-3; unclear D gene. CDR1 and CDR2 from the germline V gene are SGHDN and FVKESK. This CDR3 is built from 14 residues. Trimming left V 6 bases short and J 0 bases short, with 9 bases between. The CDR3 loop reads CASRPSSSGNTIYF. The CDR3 region has the DNA TGTGCCAGCAGGCCTTCGAGCTCTGGAAACACCATATATTTT.

This chain links TRBV28 with TRBJ1-4; D perhaps matches TRBD1 (5 bases). Trimming stripped 2 bases from V and 8 bases from J, with 12 bases between. CDR1 and CDR2 from the germline V gene are MDHEN and SYDVKM. The CDR3 has 14 amino acids. CDR3 amino acids: CASSLGGTAEKLFF. In DNA, the CDR3 is TGTGCCAGCAGTTTAGGAGGGACGGCCGAAAAACTGTTTTTT.

This clonotype was recorded a few times. Here the CDR3 DNA reads TGTGCCAGCAGCCACCCTACTGGGTTTGGGCAGTTCTTC. Amino acid sequence: CASSHPTGFGQFF. The chain recombines TRBV12-3 or TRBV12-4 with TRBJ2-5; the D is unclear. The J call may be wrong; the DNA end is better matched by TRBJ2-1. CDR3 length: 13 amino acids.

This clonotype came up a few times. The rearrangement links TRBV7-3 to TRBJ2-2, with no clear D. The length of the CDR3 is 16 residues. V lost 4 bases to trimming and J lost 7 bases, with 19 bases between them. The germline CDR1 and CDR2 sequences are SGHTA and FQGTGA. The CDR3 region has the DNA TGTGCCAGCAGCTCCTGGGCGACGGCGTCTCACGGGGAGCTGTTTTTT. This sequence encodes CASSSWATASHGELFF.

The chain joins TRBV20-1 to TRBJ2-5; 7 nucleotides agree with TRBD2. The last part of the DNA fits TRBJ2-7 better; the J call may be wrong. From germline, CDR1 is DFQATT and CDR2 SNEGSKA (reference sequence). The CDR3 loop spans 15 amino acids. CDR3 sequence: CSARDTAGVGYEQYF. In DNA, the CDR3 is TGCAGTGCTAGGGATACGGCGGGAGTTGGGTACGAGCAGTACTTC.

The J gene is TRBJ2-3, the V gene TRBV12-3 or TRBV12-4; 7 bases fit TRBD1. This CDR3 is built from 14 residues. Trimming cost V 6 bases and J 3 bases; bases outside gene matches: 6. CDR3 in amino acids: CASSRDRETDTQYF. CDR3 bases: TGTGCCAGCAGCAGAGACAGGGAAACAGATACGCAGTATTTT.

This clonotype was seen only a few times. V gene TRBV7-9 combines with J gene TRBJ1-2, with TRBD1 matching 8 bases. The CDR3 extends over 14 amino acids. CDR1 is SEHNR, CDR2 FQNEAQ, per germline (reference sequence). V shed 3 bases, J shed 5 bases, and the junction held 5 bases outside the gene matches. The CDR3 protein is CASSFTGGGYGYTF. The CDR3 DNA is TGTGCCAGCAGCTTTACAGGGGGAGGATATGGCTACACCTTC. Filled out from reference TRBV7-9 and TRBJ1-2, the complete variable domain reads DTGVSQNPRHKITKRGQNVTFRCDPISEHNRLYWYRQTLGQGPEFLTYFQNEAQLEKSRLLSDRFSAERPKGSFSTLEIQRTEQGDSAMYLCASSFTGGGYGYTFGSGTRLTVV.

The chain joins TRBV20-1 to TRBJ2-5; 7 nucleotides match TRBD1. The tail of the sequence fits TRBJ2-7 better, so the J call may be wrong. The CDR3 contains 15 residues. Germline assignment: CDR1 DFQATT and CDR2 SNEGSKA (reference sequence). The CDR3 nucleotides read TGCAGTGCCCAACGCCGGGACAGTTTTTCCTACGAGCAGTACTTC. Amino acid sequence: CSAQRRDSFSYEQYF.

In this sample, this clonotype turned up a few times. This chain links TRBV6-2 or TRBV6-3 with TRBJ2-2; perhaps D is TRBD1 or TRBD2 (5 bases each). The CDR3 runs 16 residues. The V gene's germline CDR1 is MNHEY and CDR2 SVGEGT. V gave up 0 bases and J gave up 4 bases, with 12 bases separating them. The CDR3 nucleotides read TGTGCCAGCAGTTACTCGGGACGGAACCCCACCGGGGAGCTGTTTTTT. Translating gives CASSYSGRNPTGELFF.

The chain employs TRBV20-1 and TRBJ2-1; D possibly corresponds to TRBD2 (6 bases). V was shortened by 3 bases and J by 4 bases, with 16 bases between the two germline ends. This CDR3 contains 15 residues. Per the germline V gene, CDR1 is DFQATT and CDR2 is SNEGSKA (reference sequence). The CDR3 loop reads CSASPPGLNYNEQFF. CDR3 nucleotide sequence: TGCAGTGCTAGCCCCCCGGGACTTAATTACAATGAGCAGTTCTTC.

CDR3 DNA: TGTGCCAGCAGCTCAATAGCGGAGAACACAGATACGCAGTATTTT. This sequence encodes CASSSIAENTDTQYF. The gene calls are TRBV5-6 and TRBJ2-3; weak D call: TRBD2 (6 bases). Germline V gene sequence: CDR1 SGHDT, CDR2 YYEEEE. Deletions cut 3 bases from V and 2 bases from J, with 13 bases between. The CDR3 consists of 15 residues.

The chain combines TRBV12-3 or TRBV12-4 with TRBJ2-5; TRBD1 matches at 8 bases. J was trimmed by 5 bases and V by 2 bases; bases with no gene match: 4. The CDR3 sequence is 14 residues long. Here the CDR3 DNA reads TGTGCCAGCAGTTTAACGACAGGGGTGGAGACCCAGTACTTC. The encoded protein is CASSLTTGVETQYF.

This clonotype was counted between two and nine times. The J gene is TRBJ2-5, the V gene TRBV29-1, with a possible D match to TRBD1 (8 bases). Trimming removed 7 bases at V and 5 bases at J, with 14 bases between. Germline lookup yields CDR1 SQVTM and CDR2 ANQGSEA. The CDR3 runs to 12 residues. The CDR3 is CSGDRGGETQYF. CDR3 sequence (DNA): TGCAGCGGTGACAGGGGAGGGGAGACCCAGTACTTC.

This clonotype was counted only a few times. One junction end does not reproduce the germline sequence, and a read error may be involved. The CDR3 DNA sequence: TGTAGCGTTCTTGACAGGGACAAAAACATTCAGTACTTC. This encodes CSVLDRDKNIQYF. V and J are TRBV29-1 and TRBJ2-4; 7 bases align to TRBD1. CDR1 is SQVTM, CDR2 ANQGSEA, per germline. This CDR3 is built from 13 residues.

This rearrangement joins TRBV9 to TRBJ1-6, with 7 positions matching TRBD1. The J segment lost 8 bases and the V segment lost 4 bases, leaving 9 bases of the junction unmatched. CDR3 length: 15 amino acids. The V gene's germline CDR1 is SGDLS and CDR2 YYNGEE. The CDR3 region has the DNA TGTGCCAGCAGCCTTCAAACAGGGGTCGATTCACCCCTCCACTTT. It specifies CASSLQTGVDSPLHF.

This chain joins TRBV3-1 and TRBJ2-3; the D call may be TRBD1 or TRBD2 (5 bases each). Germline-derived CDR1 and CDR2 are LGHDT and YNNKEL (reference sequence). The V end lost 8 bases, the J end lost 2 bases, and 14 bases lay between the germline ends. The CDR3 has 14 amino acids. The CDR3 protein is CASGALDFTDTQYF. The CDR3 DNA follows: TGTGCCAGCGGGGCATTGGACTTCACAGATACGCAGTATTTT.

This chain joins TRBV20-1 and TRBJ2-1; no reliable D call. V lost 0 bases and J 0 bases, leaving 9 bases between the germline ends. The length of the CDR3 is 15 residues. Germline lookup yields CDR1 DFQATT and CDR2 SNEGSKA (reference sequence). CDR3 bases: TGCAGTGCTAGAGATCCGGCTAACTCCTACAATGAGCAGTTCTTC. It translates to CSARDPANSYNEQFF.

The chain is built from TRBV13 and TRBJ2-5; 7 positions agree with TRBD2. The CDR3 covers 12 residues. V shed 8 bases and J 4 bases; nucleotides not matched to a gene: 4. Germline V lookup: CDR1 PRHDT, CDR2 FYEKMQ (reference sequence). CDR3 sequence (DNA): TGTGCCAGCGGGGCTAGCGGAGAGACCCAGTACTTC. This codes for CASGASGETQYF.

V is TRBV6-2 or TRBV6-3 and J is TRBJ2-5; 10 positions match TRBD1. The DNA end is more similar to TRBJ2-7, so the J call may be wrong. Germline loops: CDR1 MNHEY, CDR2 SVGEGT. This CDR3 is 16 amino acids long. This CDR3 reads CASSYSQGQGGYEQYF. The CDR3 bases are TGTGCCAGCAGTTATTCCCAAGGACAGGGGGGATACGAGCAGTACTTC.

This clonotype was detected a few times. CDR3 nucleotide sequence: TGCAGTGCCTCGATCGGGCGGGACCTGTACAATGAGCAGTTCTTC. It translates to CSASIGRDLYNEQFF. The V gene is TRBV20-1, the J gene TRBJ2-5; TRBD2 is a possible D gene (6 bases). The better agreement between TRBJ2-1 and the DNA end casts doubt on the J call. Germline lookup yields CDR1 DFQATT and CDR2 SNEGSKA (reference sequence). CDR3 length: 15 residues.

This clonotype was found once. One end of the junction fails to match germline, which may point to a read error. The V and J genes are TRBV4-3 and TRBJ1-2; TRBD1 matches 8 bases. This CDR3 region has 15 residues. CDR1 is LGHNA and CDR2 is YSLEER in the germline V gene. CDR3 loop: CASSQQDRADYGHTF. CDR3 DNA: TGCGCCAGCAGCCAGCAGGACAGGGCCGACTATGGCCACACCTTC.

The rearrangement joins TRBV5-1 to TRBJ2-7; 8 positions agree with TRBD1. Trimming removed 3 bases from V and 6 bases from J; junction bases left unmatched: 11. The CDR3 extends over 15 amino acids. Per germline, CDR1 SGHRS and CDR2 YFSETQ. CDR3 bases: TGCGCCAGCAGCTCAACGACAGGGGTTGCGGGCGAGCAGTACTTC. As protein: CASSSTTGVAGEQYF.

The gene calls are TRBV10-3 and TRBJ2-1, with TRBD1 matching 8 bases. The germline CDR1 and CDR2 sequences are ENHRY and SYGVKD. The length of the CDR3 is 13 residues. V gave up 7 bases and J gave up 8 bases; unmatched junction bases: 7. CDR3 DNA sequence: TGTGCCATCATGAGGACAGGGATCGATGAGCAGTTCTTC. Translating it yields CAIMRTGIDEQFF.

This clonotype has a handful of counts. This rearrangement joins TRBV20-1 to TRBJ1-5; TRBD1 matches 10 bases. V was pared by 6 bases and J by 2 bases, with 10 bases of the junction left unmatched. Germline V gene lookup returns CDR1 DFQATT and CDR2 SNEGSKA (reference sequence). The CDR3 has 16 amino acids. CDR3 protein: CSATQTGGSGNQPQHF. CDR3 coding DNA: TGCAGTGCCACGCAGACAGGGGGCTCGGGCAATCAGCCCCAGCATTTT.

The J gene is TRBJ2-7, the V gene TRBV12-3 or TRBV12-4; D is undetermined. V lost 9 bases, J lost 0 bases, and 15 bases lay in between. The CDR3 contains 14 residues. CDR3 DNA: TGTGCCAGAGACGAGGTGGAGAGCTCCTACGAGCAGTACTTC. Translation: CARDEVESSYEQYF.

The J gene is TRBJ2-7, the V gene TRBV6-1; TRBD1 agrees at 9 bases. Losses at the gene ends were 4 bases for V and 6 bases for J; bases not matched to a gene: 10. This CDR3 spans 15 amino acids. CDR1 MNHNS and CDR2 SASEGT come from the germline V gene. CDR3 protein: CASSAPGQGWPEQYF. In DNA, the CDR3 is TGTGCCAGCAGTGCCCCGGGACAGGGATGGCCCGAGCAGTACTTC.

This clonotype was recorded once. The CDR3 end shows no conserved phenylalanine or tryptophan, and so a read error is likely. V gene TRBV27 combines with J gene TRBJ1-1; D might be TRBD1 (5 bases). CDR1 is MNHEY, CDR2 SMNVEV, per germline (reference sequence). The CDR3 extends over 16 amino acids. V lost 2 bases and J 8 bases, leaving 21 bases between the germline ends. This chain's CDR3 is CASSLISPQRQFEAFL. Here the CDR3 DNA reads TGTGCCAGCAGTTTAATATCCCCCCAGAGACAGTTCGAAGCTTTCTTG.

The chain joins TRBV7-2 to TRBJ1-3; D is uncertain. V was clipped by 1 base and J by 2 bases, with 12 bases between them. The V gene's germline CDR1 is SGHTA and CDR2 FQGNSA. This CDR3 region has 16 residues. In nucleotides, the CDR3 is TGTGCCAGCAGCTTAGTTGCGAGGACCCCTGGAAACACCATATATTTT. This encodes CASSLVARTPGNTIYF.

This clonotype has a handful of counts. An end of the junction differs from the germline gene, which may be a read error. The chain employs TRBV7-3 and TRBJ2-1; weak D call: TRBD1 (6 bases). Looked up from germline, CDR1 is SGHTA and CDR2 is FQGTGA. CDR3 length equals 15 residues. CDR3 nucleotides: TGTTCCAGCAGCTTAACGGCAGGGGCCTACAATGAGCAGTTCTTC. It encodes CSSSLTAGAYNEQFF.

This clonotype was detected only a few times. The chain is built from TRBV20-1 and TRBJ2-4; no reliable D call. The germline CDR1 and CDR2 sequences are DFQATT and SNEGSKA (reference sequence). The CDR3 sequence is 12 residues long. V was shortened by 6 bases and J by 10 bases, with 16 bases between the two germline ends. Here the CDR3 DNA reads TGCAGTGCACCCTTGGACGGAAGGATTCAGTACTTC. Translation gives CSAPLDGRIQYF.

This clonotype was detected only a few times. The rearrangement joins TRBV25-1 to TRBJ1-1; the D is unclear. The CDR3 covers 13 residues. CDR1 and CDR2 from the germline V gene are MGHDK and SYGVNS. CDR3 bases: TGTGCTGTTCGGGGTACGGCGAACACTGAAGCTTTCTTT. Encoded protein: CAVRGTANTEAFF.

This clonotype was picked up a small number of times. The chain links TRBV20-1 to TRBJ2-3, with a possible D match to TRBD2 (5 bases). The CDR3 is 15 residues long. Per germline, CDR1 DFQATT and CDR2 SNEGSKA (reference sequence). Trimming took 0 bases from V and 6 from J, leaving 16 bases between them. The CDR3 nucleotides read TGCAGTGCTAGAGATGGTAGCGTAAAAACGGATACGCAGTATTTT. It is translated as CSARDGSVKTDTQYF.